The clone carrying this T cell receptor beta chain appeared once. One junction end does not reproduce the germline sequence, and a read error may be involved. Germline V gene sequence: CDR1 SQVTM, CDR2 ANQGSEA. The CDR3 sequence is 12 residues long. This sample is drawn from a study of blood T cell repertoires in COVID-19. Whole-study context: Specimens from acute and convalescent COVID-19 originated in the United States, Italy and Spain. T cells, B-cell-depleted T cells, or PBMCs supplied cDNA or gDNA.

As originally analysed: For nucleated cells, counts were estimated from reference gene primer amplification. The data were produced by immunoSEQ multiplex PCR, yet TCRdb's version contains in-frame clones alone and is incomplete. V, J and clone size reflect that table, while D and trimming were determined from the DNA. The sample gives about 270,000 clones, 65% to 85% of which show up once; approximately 5.3% is in the top ten. The TCR comes from a man aged 80 or over with acute or convalescent COVID-19. Input material: peripheral blood. The chain combines TRBV29-1 with TRBJ1-1; 7 positions agree with TRBD1. The CDR3 sequence: CSVAQGNAEAFF. CDR3 in DNA: TGCAGCGTCGCACAGGGGAACGCTGAAGCTTTCTTT.